A single count supports the clone carrying this TCR beta chain. The data were obtained in a study of OX40 agonist ivuxolimab in advanced cancers. Sequenced by immunoSEQ multiplex PCR; TCRdb stores in-frame clones only, minus some. The table records 55,000 to 70,000 clones, roughly 90% of them present only once. Germline CDR1 and CDR2: GTSNPN and SVGIG (reference sequence). This CDR3 comprises 15 residues. V was trimmed by 5 bases and J by 6 bases, leaving 21 bases between them. The specimen comprised CD4+ or CD8+ T cells sorted from blood, sampled in a trial of the OX40 agonist ivuxolimab. This sequence joins TRBV30 and TRBJ2-3; TRBD2 is a possible D gene (5 bases). This receptor was taken from an adult with an advanced solid tumor such as melanoma, head and neck, liver or kidney cancer. The CDR3 spells CAWGVGAAGLDTQYF. The DNA of the CDR3 is TGTGCCTGGGGCGTCGGAGCGGCTGGCTTGGATACGCAGTATTTT.